A single sample is the source of the 11 T cell receptor beta chains below, sequenced in a study of T cell responses to AZD1222 COVID-19 vaccine. Here immunoSEQ multiplex PCR was the method, and the copy in TCRdb shows in-frame clones only, minus some. The sample lists roughly 120,000 clones, over 75% occurring once. Specimen: peripheral blood, collected on day 0 of AZD1222 vaccination. The source of these receptors is an adult in good health.

A word on this clone: At one of its ends the junction is not consistent with the germline gene, which may arise from a read error. The chain has TRBV2 and TRBJ2-7; the D is unclear. Germline lookup yields CDR1 SNHLY and CDR2 FYNNEI. The CDR3 runs 12 residues. In DNA form, the CDR3 reads TGTGCCAGCAGTGGGGCGGAACCCATACCTTTCTTC. Encoded protein: CASSGAEPIPFF.

The chain couples TRBV19 to TRBJ2-3; tentative D call: TRBD1 (6 bases). Deletions cut 5 bases from V and 0 bases from J, with 15 bases between. The CDR3 extends over 16 amino acids. In germline, CDR1 is LNHDA, CDR2 SQIVND (reference sequence). CDR3 DNA: TGTGCCAGTAGTGGTGACAGGTTTTCTAGCACAGATACGCAGTATTTT. Amino acids: CASSGDRFSSTDTQYF. The whole variable domain, remainder taken from reference TRBV19 and TRBJ2-3, is DGGITQSPKYLFRKEGQNVTLSCEQNLNHDAMYWYRQDPGQGLRLIYYSQIVNDFQKGDIAEGYSVSREKKESFPLTVTSAQKNPTAFYLCASSGDRFSSTDTQYFGPGTRLTVL.

The CDR3 bases are TGCGCCAGCAGCCAAGTCCCGGGACCAAGCAATCAGCCCCAGCATTTT. This sequence encodes CASSQVPGPSNQPQHF. The V and J genes are TRBV4-1 and TRBJ1-5, with D possibly being TRBD1 (5 bases). Per germline, CDR1 MGHRA and CDR2 YSYEKL. The length of the CDR3 is 16 residues. V was pared by 1 base and J by 1 base, with 11 bases between.

The chain uses TRBV27 and TRBJ2-7; possible D gene TRBD1, 6 bases. This CDR3 has 19 amino acids. Germline CDR1 is MNHEY and CDR2 is SMNVEV (reference sequence). V dropped 7 bases and J dropped 2 bases, with 30 bases sitting between them. The CDR3 DNA reads TGTGCCAGCACCCTCTTTGGGGGCACCGTCGGTCGTGGTCCCTACGAGCAGTACTTC. Translating gives CASTLFGGTVGRGPYEQYF.

The CDR3 region has the DNA TGTGCCAGCAGCCGAGGGACAGGGGGCGCGGCTTTCTTT. This translates into CASSRGTGGAAFF. The rearrangement joins TRBV7-9 to TRBJ1-1; TRBD1 matches 12 bases. CDR1 and CDR2 (germline): SEHNR, FQNEAQ (reference sequence). The V and J ends lost 5 bases and 11 bases, in that order; junction bases with no gene match: 6. The CDR3 covers 13 residues.

The chain is built from TRBV19 and TRBJ1-5; D might be TRBD1 (5 bases). This CDR3 is 16 amino acids long. V was clipped by 11 bases and J by 0 bases, with 20 bases between them. CDR1 and CDR2 from the germline V gene are LNHDA and SQIVND (reference sequence). CDR3 protein: CAASGTLQYSNQPQHF. The CDR3 DNA reads as TGTGCCGCTTCCGGGACGCTCCAATATAGCAATCAGCCCCAGCATTTT.

The chain carries TRBV15 and TRBJ1-6; 7 bases line up with TRBD1. V was pared by 8 bases and J by 6 bases, with 4 bases of the junction left unmatched. The CDR3 covers 13 residues. CDR1 and CDR2 (germline): LNHNV, YYDKDF (reference sequence). CDR3 region: CATWAGGNSPLHF. CDR3 DNA: TGTGCCACCTGGGCAGGGGGTAATTCACCCCTCCACTTT.

This chain connects TRBV2 to TRBJ2-7; no reliable D call. Trimming stripped 6 bases from V and 4 bases from J, with 16 bases between. The germline gives CDR1 SNHLY, CDR2 FYNNEI. This CDR3 has 14 residues. The CDR3 is CASSLGPLKYEQYF. In DNA, the CDR3 is TGTGCCAGCAGCTTAGGACCTCTTAAATACGAGCAGTACTTC. The full variable domain, rest sourced from reference TRBV2 and TRBJ2-7, is EPEVTQTPSHQVTQMGQEVILRCVPISNHLYFYWYRQILGQKVEFLVSFYNNEISEKSEIFDDQFSVERPDGSNFTLKIRSTKLEDSAMYFCASSLGPLKYEQYFGPGTRLTVT.

This sequence joins TRBV27 and TRBJ1-1; the match to TRBD1 covers 8 bases. Germline lookup yields CDR1 MNHEY and CDR2 SMNVEV (reference sequence). Trimming removed 5 bases from V and 0 bases from J; junction bases left unmatched: 8. The CDR3 length is 16 residues. CDR3 in amino acids: CASSPIQGGLNTEAFF. The CDR3 nucleotides read TGTGCCAGCAGTCCAATACAGGGGGGATTGAACACTGAAGCTTTCTTT.

The table lists this clone with a count of one. The V and J genes are TRBV7-2 and TRBJ1-5; 8 bases agree with TRBD1. The V segment lost 1 base and the J segment 5 bases; nucleotides outside the gene matches: 4. The CDR3 runs 15 residues. In germline, CDR1 is SGHTA, CDR2 FQGNSA. The CDR3 nucleotides are TGTGCCAGCAGCTTAGTAGCAGGGGGCGATCAGCCCCAGCATTTT. Translated, it gives CASSLVAGGDQPQHF.

This chain joins TRBV4-1 and TRBJ2-4; TRBD1 is a possible D gene (5 bases). The CDR3 sequence is 14 residues long. CDR1 is MGHRA, CDR2 YSYEKL, per germline. V dropped 4 bases and J dropped 8 bases, with 15 bases sitting between them. CDR3 sequence: CASSLAGRNDIQYF. The CDR3, as DNA: TGCGCCAGCAGCCTAGCAGGGCGGAACGACATTCAGTACTTC.